This TCR beta chain was identified during a study of blood T cell repertoires in COVID-19. Germline CDR1 ENHRY, CDR2 SYGVKD. CDR3 length equals 13 residues. Trimming shortened V by 4 bases and J by 2 bases, and 8 bases separated the two germline ends. Sequencing was performed with immunoSEQ multiplex PCR; in TCRdb, only in-frame clones are kept and a portion is missing. The sample carries some 190,000 clones, approximately 80% recorded once. As concerns this clone: Other DNA variants within this sample encode the same CDR3.

Participants spanned ages about 18 to 90 years and resided in 24 US areas. The gene calls are TRBV10-3 and TRBJ1-2; possible D gene TRBD1, 5 bases. The sequence derives from a man aged 55-75 years who had been exposed to COVID-19. Sequencing input: PBMCs or T cells enriched from blood (not recorded which). DNA for the CDR3: TGTGCCATCAGTGGAGACAGAAACTATGGCTACACCTTC. Translation: CAISGDRNYGYTF.